These 5 T cell receptor beta chains originate from one sample sequenced in a study of T cell responses to AZD1222 COVID-19 vaccine. TCRdb's copy holds only in-frame clones and misses some; the assay was immunoSEQ multiplex PCR. The profile covers 120,000 or so clones, with about 92% appearing a single time and around 0.96% taken by the ten largest. The sequencing used peripheral blood, collected on day 0 of AZD1222 vaccination. These receptors were taken from an adult in good health.

This clone appeared once. The chain has TRBV7-6 and TRBJ2-2; 7 bases are a match to TRBD2. The CDR3 spans 17 residues. Germline V CDR1 and CDR2: SGHVS, FNYEAQ. Trimming took 1 base from V and 5 from J; bases not matched to a gene: 10. The CDR3 nucleotides are TGTGCCAGCAGCTTAGATGGGAGGGCCGCATCGACCGGGGAGCTGTTTTTT. This gives the protein CASSLDGRAASTGELFF.

V and J are TRBV7-9 and TRBJ1-1; D is perhaps TRBD1 (5 bases). This CDR3 has 13 amino acids. Trimming stripped 7 bases from V and 5 bases from J, with 14 bases between. Germline CDR1 is SEHNR and CDR2 is FQNEAQ (reference sequence). CDR3 nucleotide sequence: TGTGCCAGCAACCCCGGGGGGAGAACTGAAGCTTTCTTT. This sequence encodes CASNPGGRTEAFF. The full variable domain, completed using reference TRBV7-9 and TRBJ1-1, is DTGVSQNPRHKITKRGQNVTFRCDPISEHNRLYWYRQTLGQGPEFLTYFQNEAQLEKSRLLSDRFSAERPKGSFSTLEIQRTEQGDSAMYLCASNPGGRTEAFFGQGTRLTVV.

The genes are TRBV18 and TRBJ2-2; TRBD2 matches 11 bases. Germline-derived CDR1 and CDR2 are KGHSH and LQKENI. Trimming cost V 3 bases and J 6 bases; bases outside gene matches: 3. The CDR3 consists of 15 residues. The CDR3 loop reads CASSPTSGISGELFF. As DNA, the CDR3 is TGTGCCAGCTCACCGACTAGCGGGATTTCCGGGGAGCTGTTTTTT.

The genes are TRBV19 and TRBJ2-1, with 12 nucleotides matching TRBD2. V was pared by 5 bases and J by 7 bases, with 9 bases of the junction left unmatched. CDR1 LNHDA and CDR2 SQIVND come from the germline V gene (reference sequence). The CDR3 has 16 amino acids. CDR3 amino acids: CASSAQTSGSGNEQFF. In nucleotides, the CDR3 is TGTGCCAGTAGTGCCCAGACTAGCGGGAGTGGGAATGAGCAGTTCTTC.

The chain couples TRBV6-5 to TRBJ1-6; 7 positions agree with TRBD1. V shed 6 bases, J shed 9 bases, and the junction held 8 bases outside the gene matches. The CDR3 sequence is 14 residues long. The germline gives CDR1 MNHEY, CDR2 SVGAGI. The CDR3: CASRPDRVSSPLHF. The DNA of the CDR3 is TGTGCCAGCAGACCAGACAGGGTTAGTTCACCCCTCCACTTT.